This T cell receptor (beta chain) was identified in a study of shared clonotypes between healthy human individuals. This CDR3 is built from 15 residues. The V gene end was trimmed by 4 bases and the J gene end by 3 bases; junction bases not matched to a gene: 9. Germline V gene sequence: CDR1 SEHNR, CDR2 FQNEAQ (reference sequence). TCRdb's table, derived via immunoSEQ multiplex PCR, lists solely in-frame clones and lacks some. Here the sample spans approximately 2,000,000 clones, 85% to 95% being singletons. Adults of Caucasian background living in Nashville, Tennessee made up all donors. Findings and limits, study-wide: The sharing of around 5% of naive CD4 clonotypes was seen across a handful of donors.

A word on this clone: Its matching antigen is unknown.

Sequences were obtained from naive CD4+ T cells from PBMCs. Subset denoted: CD45RA+ positively selected. This sequence joins TRBV7-9 and TRBJ2-7; 7 bases are shared with TRBD1. The source is a man aged 18 to 30 in good health. Some clones in this sample may be carry-over from other donors' samples. CDR3 DNA sequence: TGTGCCAGCAGCTGGGGACAGTCGCCCGTCTACGAGCAGTACTTC. Translating gives CASSWGQSPVYEQYF.